This is a list of T cell receptor beta chains from one sample in a study of T-cell reconstitution after alpha-beta-depleted transplantation in children. TCRdb itself ran the PCR reads through MiXCR, one entry per CDR3 protein. The sample contains around 190,000 distinct CDR3 sequences, around 7% of which appear only once. This specimen was PBMCs, taken before TCRalphabeta/CD19-depleted stem cell transplant. The source of these receptors is a boy aged 2-9 years with acute lymphoblastic leukemia, due to receive a stem cell transplant. The conserved cysteine and the conserved F or W are not part of the CDR3 here. A D gene is named only where the DNA matches it firmly.

v_gene	d_gene	j_gene	CDR3aa
TRBV18	.	TRBJ1-3	ASSPQGSSGNTIY
TRBV3-1	TRBD1	TRBJ1-1	ASSQDYRGRLNTEAF
TRBV7-8	.	TRBJ1-5	ASSGGTGLGQPQH
TRBV18	.	TRBJ1-2	ASSREGGRTDGYT
TRBV28	.	TRBJ1-4	ASNSRAVTNEKLF
TRBV4-3	TRBD1	TRBJ2-1	ASSQEDRGFNEQF
TRBV16	.	TRBJ2-7	ASSEDRSYEQY
TRBV2	.	TRBJ2-5	ASSRTAWETQY
TRBV27	TRBD1	TRBJ1-4	ASSRRTGREKLF
TRBV12-3/TRBV12-4	.	TRBJ1-1	ASIPTRTKNTEAF
TRBV7-9	.	TRBJ2-5	ASREAGRDPLETQY
TRBV28	.	TRBJ1-5	ASTYSNQPQH
TRBV9	.	TRBJ2-5	ASSPMRQETQY
TRBV12-3/TRBV12-4	.	TRBJ1-1	ASGSRWENTEAF
TRBV5-1	.	TRBJ2-2	ASSEQGRAENTGELF
TRBV6-2/TRBV6-3	.	TRBJ1-5	ATLHLGPNQPQH
TRBV9	.	TRBJ2-2	ASSARLAGELF
TRBV5-6	TRBD1	TRBJ2-5	ASSRDRGQTQY